These T cell receptor beta chains were read from a single sample in a study of blood T cell repertoires in COVID-19. The method was immunoSEQ multiplex PCR; TCRdb's version includes in-frame clones alone and lacks a portion of them. The sample has 130,000 or so clones, around 79% seen once. Sequencing was carried out using peripheral blood. These receptors originate from a man older than 75 with acute or convalescent COVID-19. The CDR3 runs from the conserved cysteine through the conserved F or W. D genes are given only for firm matches. The size of a clone is reported for some rows only, either as once, few or many, or as a class for expanded clones.

clone size	D gene	V gene	J gene	CDR3 DNA	CDR3 protein
.	.	TRBV27	TRBJ1-5	TGTGCCAGCAGTCCCGACAGAAATCAGCCCCAGCATTTT	CASSPDRNQPQHF
once	TRBD2	TRBV10-3	TRBJ2-3	TGTGCCATCAGTGAGGCCGGGAGGCCGGATACGCAGTATTTT	CAISEAGRPDTQYF
.	TRBD1	TRBV6-6	TRBJ1-1	TGTGCCAGCACTCTACAGGGGCGGTCGGAAGCTTTCTTT	CASTLQGRSEAFF
.	TRBD1	TRBV29-1	TRBJ2-5	TGCAGCGTCGGATGGACAGGGCCGGAGACCCAGTACTTC	CSVGWTGPETQYF
few	.	TRBV25-1	TRBJ1-1	TGTGCCAGCAGTGAGGGCTGGAACACTGAAGCTTTCTTT	CASSEGWNTEAFF
.	TRBD2	TRBV19	TRBJ2-1	TGTGCCAGTAGTCCGGGACTAGCGGGGCTTTTCGACTACAATGAGCAGTTCTTC	CASSPGLAGLFDYNEQFF
.	.	TRBV27	TRBJ1-1	TGTGCCAGCAGCCCCTTACAGAAGAACACTGAAGCTTTCTTT	CASSPLQKNTEAFF
.	.	TRBV5-4	TRBJ2-3	TGTGCCAGCGGAACCACTAGCGATACGCAGTATTTT	CASGTTSDTQYF
.	TRBD1	TRBV6-5	TRBJ1-1	TGTGCCAGCACATCCCAGACAGGGTACACTGAAGCTTTCTTT	CASTSQTGYTEAFF
.	TRBD2	TRBV3-1/TRBV3-2	TRBJ2-7	TGTGCCAGCAGCCAAGGGTCTAGCGGGGCCCACGAGCAGTACTTC	CASSQGSSGAHEQYF
.	TRBD1	TRBV5-6	TRBJ2-2	TGTGCCAGCAGGGCAGGGACAGGGAGTCCCGGGGAGCTGTTTTTT	CASRAGTGSPGELFF
.	.	TRBV6-5	TRBJ2-7	TGTGCCAGCAGTAGACAGTACGAGCAGTACTTC	CASSRQYEQYF
.	TRBD1	TRBV7-9	TRBJ2-2	TGTGCCATCCTGGACAGGGGAAGATCCGGGGAGCTGTTTTTT	CAILDRGRSGELFF
few	.	TRBV11-2	TRBJ1-1	TGTGCCAGCAGCTCGGCGGGTCTCCAGAACACTGAAGCTTTCTTT	CASSSAGLQNTEAFF
.	.	TRBV10-3	TRBJ2-7	TGTGCCATCAGTGCTAAGGCCGACAGTTCCCTCTCCTACGAGCAGTACTTC	CAISAKADSSLSYEQYF
.	.	TRBV28	TRBJ2-7	TGTGCCAGCAGTTGGGGGCACTCCTACGAGCAGTACTTC	CASSWGHSYEQYF
once	TRBD2	TRBV4-2	TRBJ2-1	TGTGCCAGCAGCCCGGGACTACCTACCGATGAGCAGTTCTTC	CASSPGLPTDEQFF
.	TRBD2	TRBV5-1	TRBJ2-1	TGCGCCAGCAGCTTACGGGTAGCGGGGGAACTATACAATGAGCAGTTCTTC	CASSLRVAGELYNEQFF
.	.	TRBV7-2	TRBJ1-1	TGTGCCAGCAGCTCCTATAATCGGGATATCACTGAAGCTTTCTTT	CASSSYNRDITEAFF
.	.	TRBV5-4	TRBJ2-2	TGTGTCAGCAGCTCCAACCAGGGAAGGGCGAACACCGGGGAGCTGTTTTTT	CVSSSNQGRANTGELFF
.	TRBD1	TRBV11-1	TRBJ2-2	TGTGCCAGCAGCCAGGGGACAGGGGGAAACACCGGGGAGCTGTTTTTT	CASSQGTGGNTGELFF
once	.	TRBV11-2	TRBJ1-6	TGTGCCAGCAGCAGCGGGGGCAGCTATAATTCACCCCTCCACTTT	CASSSGGSYNSPLHF
.	.	TRBV15	TRBJ2-4	TGTGCCACCAGCAGAGACCTCCCCCGGGGAACTCTGTCCAAAAACATTCAGTACTTC	CATSRDLPRGTLSKNIQYF
.	TRBD1	TRBV11-2	TRBJ2-2	TGTGCCAGCAGCTTACGACAGGGGGCGAGTTTCACCGGGGAGCTGTTTTTT	CASSLRQGASFTGELFF
.	.	TRBV7-8	TRBJ1-1	TGTGCCAGCAGCTTATTTGGCAGGGCTTTGAACACTGAAGCTTTCTTT	CASSLFGRALNTEAFF
.	.	TRBV28	TRBJ1-3	TGTGCCAGCAGTTCCCGGACAGCCGCTGGAAACACCATATATTTT	CASSSRTAAGNTIYF
.	TRBD2	TRBV14	TRBJ2-2	TGTGCCAGCAGCCCAGCAAGTTCTGGGCTGGCTGGGAGGGCCGGGGAGCTGTTTTTT	CASSPASSGLAGRAGELFF
few	TRBD2	TRBV27	TRBJ2-1	TGTGCCAGCAGTTTATTTGGAGCGGGACTAGCGGGGGGGCCTCCCTACAATGAGCAGTTCTTC	CASSLFGAGLAGGPPYNEQFF
.	.	TRBV6-5	TRBJ1-2	TGTGCCAGCAGCCGGGTATTAATGAATGGCTACACCTTC	CASSRVLMNGYTF